The clone carrying this T cell receptor (beta chain) was detected ten times or more. Its specificity is unknown. Each CDR3 protein is one row after TCRdb ran MiXCR on the multiplex PCR reads. The table records roughly 49,000 distinct CDR3 sequences, less than 55% of them present only once. This sample was taken from a study of breast tumors, draining lymph nodes, adjacent tissues. Overall study findings and caveats: Luminal-like breast cancer showed significantly greater tumor-nontumor repertoire similarity than basal-like breast cancer did. Tumors had less TCR diversity than lymph nodes, more than nontumor tissue.

The CDR3 covers 12 residues. The V and J ends lost 5 bases and 5 bases, in that order; junction bases with no gene match: 1. Germline-derived CDR1 and CDR2 are MNHNY and SVGAGI (reference sequence). The chain has TRBV6-6 and TRBJ1-1; 8 bases are a match to TRBD1. Sequencing used breast tumor tissue. This clonotype was obtained from a female donor with breast cancer. Some clones in this sample may be carry-over from other donors' samples. The CDR3 sequence is CASSTGGTEAFF. The CDR3 DNA reads as TGTGCCAGCAGTACAGGGGGTACTGAAGCTTTCTTT.